Only a few counts were recorded for the clone carrying this T cell receptor (beta chain). TCRdb's copy holds only in-frame clones and misses some; the assay was immunoSEQ multiplex PCR. Of tens of thousands of clones in the sample, around 90% were seen once. The data are from a study of T cell changes during pregnancy in multiple sclerosis. Germline CDR1 and CDR2: MDHEN and SYDVKM. There are 14 residues in the CDR3. The junction had 3 bases not matched to a gene; V was cut back by 3 bases and J by 5 bases. The sequencing here drew on peripheral blood, taken in the third trimester of pregnancy. The source of this sequence is a female donor in good health, enrolled as a control in a pregnancy study. The rearrangement joins TRBV28 to TRBJ1-1; 10 positions agree with TRBD1. The CDR3 sequence: CASSLGQGWTEAFF. The CDR3 DNA reads as TGTGCCAGCAGTTTGGGACAGGGGTGGACTGAAGCTTTCTTT.